These 3 T cell receptor beta chains came from one sample sequenced in a study of shared clonotypes between healthy human individuals. Generated by immunoSEQ multiplex PCR, the TCRdb table keeps only in-frame clones and is missing some. The sample has 100,000 to 120,000 clones, 68% seen once. The sequenced sample consisted of memory CD8+ T cells sorted from blood. Subset of the sample: CD45RO+ cells pooled with CCR7-negative TemRA cells. These receptors came from a woman aged 25 to 39 in good health.

The V and J genes are TRBV21-1 and TRBJ1-1; the D call TRBD1 from the table was never checked on the DNA. TRBV21-1 constitutes a pseudogene. This CDR3 spans 18 amino acids. CDR3 in amino acids: CASSTLGRTGTLRSAAFF. CDR3 coding DNA: TGTGCCAGCAGCACACTTGGGCGGACAGGGACCCTCCGGTCTGCGGCTTTCTTT.

This clone was found once. The rearrangement uses TRBV4-1 and TRBJ1-4; D is unresolved. Per the germline V gene, CDR1 is MGHRA and CDR2 is YSYEKL. The CDR3 spans 14 residues. Trimming pared 4 bases from V and 8 bases from J, leaving 14 bases between. The CDR3 nucleotides read TGCGCCAGCAGCCTCGCAGGTGTGGGAGAAAAACTGTTTTTT. As protein: CASSLAGVGEKLFF.

The V call is TRBV15, the J call TRBJ1-2; D call uncertain. V lost 5 bases and J 0 bases, leaving 7 bases between the germline ends. The CDR3 runs 13 residues. In germline, CDR1 is LNHNV, CDR2 YYDKDF (reference sequence). Here the CDR3 reads CATSPAANYGYTF. The CDR3 DNA reads TGTGCCACCAGCCCGGCAGCTAACTATGGCTACACCTTC.